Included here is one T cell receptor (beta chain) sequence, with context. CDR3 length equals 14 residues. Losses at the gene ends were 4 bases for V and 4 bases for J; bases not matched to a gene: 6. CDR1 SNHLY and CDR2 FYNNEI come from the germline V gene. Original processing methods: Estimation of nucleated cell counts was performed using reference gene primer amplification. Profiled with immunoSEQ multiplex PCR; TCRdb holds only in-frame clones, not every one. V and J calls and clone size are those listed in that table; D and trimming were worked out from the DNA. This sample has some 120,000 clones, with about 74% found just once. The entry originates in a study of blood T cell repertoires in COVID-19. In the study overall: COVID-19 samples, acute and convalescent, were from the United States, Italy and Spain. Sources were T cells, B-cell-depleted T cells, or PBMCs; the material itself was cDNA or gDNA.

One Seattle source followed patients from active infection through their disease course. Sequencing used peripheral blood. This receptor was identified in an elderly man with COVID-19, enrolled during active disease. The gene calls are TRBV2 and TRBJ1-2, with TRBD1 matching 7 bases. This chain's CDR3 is CASSGDSEAYGYTF. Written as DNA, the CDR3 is TGTGCCAGCAGTGGGGACAGCGAGGCCTATGGCTACACCTTC. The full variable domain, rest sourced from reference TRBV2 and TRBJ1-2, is EPEVTQTPSHQVTQMGQEVILRCVPISNHLYFYWYRQILGQKVEFLVSFYNNEISEKSEIFDDQFSVERPDGSNFTLKIRSTKLEDSAMYFCASSGDSEAYGYTFGSGTRLTVV.